These 7 T cell receptor beta chains share one sample of origin, sequenced in a study of OX40 agonist ivuxolimab in advanced cancers. Measured with immunoSEQ multiplex PCR; TCRdb has only the in-frame clones, and not every one. The repertoire includes 70,000 to 95,000 clones, about 91% of them detected once, and 7.1% sits in the top ten. The sample here was CD4+ or CD8+ T cells sorted from blood, taken in a trial of the OX40 agonist ivuxolimab. The receptors originated from an adult with an advanced solid tumor such as melanoma, head and neck, liver or kidney cancer.

The V call is TRBV16, the J call TRBJ2-1; D is perhaps TRBD1 or TRBD2 (5 bases each). There are 15 residues in the CDR3. Trimming removed 0 bases from V and 4 bases from J, with 10 bases in between. The germline gives CDR1 KGHSY, CDR2 FQNENV. DNA for the CDR3: TGTGCCAGCAGCCAATCAGGGACCTCTTACAATGAGCAGTTCTTC. Encoded protein: CASSQSGTSYNEQFF.

The V call is TRBV5-1, the J call TRBJ2-3; D is perhaps TRBD2 (5 bases). V lost 2 bases, J lost 2 bases, and 12 bases lay in between. This CDR3 contains 15 residues. Germline values: CDR1 SGHRS, CDR2 YFSETQ. This CDR3 is CASSFWGSDTDTQYF. Written as DNA, the CDR3 is TGCGCCAGCAGCTTCTGGGGTAGCGACACAGATACGCAGTATTTT.

J is TRBJ2-3 and V is TRBV27; the match to TRBD1 covers 8 bases. The J segment lost 3 bases and the V segment lost 3 bases, leaving 2 bases of the junction unmatched. The germline gives CDR1 MNHEY, CDR2 SMNVEV (reference sequence). The CDR3 consists of 14 residues. The DNA for the CDR3 is TGTGCCAGCAGTTTTACAGGGGGGACAGATACGCAGTATTTT. It translates to CASSFTGGTDTQYF.

The V gene is TRBV13, the J gene TRBJ2-7, with D unresolved. Germline loops: CDR1 PRHDT, CDR2 FYEKMQ (reference sequence). CDR3 length equals 14 residues. V was pared by 2 bases and J by 9 bases, with 17 bases between. The CDR3 nucleotides are TGTGCCAGCAGCTTAAGCTATTTTTCTAAGGTGCAGTACTTC. It yields the protein CASSLSYFSKVQYF.

This chain connects TRBV5-1 to TRBJ2-5; unclear D gene. Germline V gene sequence: CDR1 SGHRS, CDR2 YFSETQ. This CDR3 comprises 14 residues. V was cut by 0 bases and J by 0 bases, with 6 bases left in between. The CDR3 is CASSLAGYQETQYF. The CDR3 nucleotides are TGCGCCAGCAGCTTGGCCGGGTACCAAGAGACCCAGTACTTC.

The chain has TRBV7-9 and TRBJ1-1, with a weak D call TRBD1 (6 bases). The germline CDR1 and CDR2 sequences are SEHNR and FQNEAQ (reference sequence). V lost 4 bases and J 2 bases, leaving 14 bases between the germline ends. This CDR3 has 15 amino acids. The DNA of the CDR3 is TGTGCCAGCAGCTCTTCGGACAGTGCCAACACTGAAGCTTTCTTT. It yields the protein CASSSSDSANTEAFF. The whole variable domain, remainder taken from reference TRBV7-9 and TRBJ1-1, is DTGVSQNPRHKITKRGQNVTFRCDPISEHNRLYWYRQTLGQGPEFLTYFQNEAQLEKSRLLSDRFSAERPKGSFSTLEIQRTEQGDSAMYLCASSSSDSANTEAFFGQGTRLTVV.

CDR3 sequence reads: CASSVASTDTQYF. The CDR3 coding sequence is TGTGCCAGCAGCGTAGCGAGCACAGATACGCAGTATTTT. The chain links TRBV9 to TRBJ2-3, with D unclear. This CDR3 contains 13 residues. Germline assignment: CDR1 SGDLS and CDR2 YYNGEE. V shed 0 bases and J shed 0 bases, with 2 bases lying between them.